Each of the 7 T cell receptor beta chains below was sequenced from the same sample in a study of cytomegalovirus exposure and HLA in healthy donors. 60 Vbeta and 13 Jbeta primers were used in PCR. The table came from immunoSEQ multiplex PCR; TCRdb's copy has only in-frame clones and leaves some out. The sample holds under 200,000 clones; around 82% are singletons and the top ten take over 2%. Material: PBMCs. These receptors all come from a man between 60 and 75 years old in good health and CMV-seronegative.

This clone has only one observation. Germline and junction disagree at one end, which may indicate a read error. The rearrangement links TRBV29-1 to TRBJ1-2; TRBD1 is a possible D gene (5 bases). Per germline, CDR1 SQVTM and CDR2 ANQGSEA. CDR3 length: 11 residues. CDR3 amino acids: CSDQGSYGYPF. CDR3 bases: TGCAGCGACCAGGGATCCTATGGCTACCCCTTC.

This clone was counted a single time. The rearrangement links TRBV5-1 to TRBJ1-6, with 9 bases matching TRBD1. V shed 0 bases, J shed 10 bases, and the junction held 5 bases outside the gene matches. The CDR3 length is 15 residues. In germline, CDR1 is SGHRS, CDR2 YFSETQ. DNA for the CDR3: TGCGCCAGCAGCTTGGGGAGACAGGGGGGATCACCCCTCCACTTT. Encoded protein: CASSLGRQGGSPLHF.

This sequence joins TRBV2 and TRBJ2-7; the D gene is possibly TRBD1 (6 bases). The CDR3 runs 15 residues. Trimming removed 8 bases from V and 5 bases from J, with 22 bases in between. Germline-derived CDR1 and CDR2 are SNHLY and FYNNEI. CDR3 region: CASVQTGQSAHEQYF. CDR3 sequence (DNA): TGTGCCAGCGTCCAGACAGGACAGTCCGCCCACGAGCAGTACTTC.

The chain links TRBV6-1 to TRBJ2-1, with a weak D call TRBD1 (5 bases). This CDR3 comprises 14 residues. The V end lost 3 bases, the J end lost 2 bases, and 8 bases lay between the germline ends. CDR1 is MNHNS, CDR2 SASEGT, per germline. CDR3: CASSDRTTYNEQFF. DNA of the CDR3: TGTGCCAGCAGTGACCGGACAACCTACAATGAGCAGTTCTTC.

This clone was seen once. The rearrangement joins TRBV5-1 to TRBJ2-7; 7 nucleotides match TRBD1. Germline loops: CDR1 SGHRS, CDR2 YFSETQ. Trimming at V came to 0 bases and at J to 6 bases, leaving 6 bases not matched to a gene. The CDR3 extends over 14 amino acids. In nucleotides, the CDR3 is TGCGCCAGCAGCTTGGTGACAGGGCCGGGCGAGCAGTACTTC. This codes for CASSLVTGPGEQYF.

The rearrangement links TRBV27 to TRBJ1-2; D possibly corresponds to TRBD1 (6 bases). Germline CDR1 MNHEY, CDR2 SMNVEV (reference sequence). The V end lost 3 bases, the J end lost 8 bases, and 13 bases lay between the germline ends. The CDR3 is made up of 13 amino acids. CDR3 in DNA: TGTGCCAGCAGTTTCTCCCGGGGGGGCGGCTACACCTTC. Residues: CASSFSRGGGYTF.

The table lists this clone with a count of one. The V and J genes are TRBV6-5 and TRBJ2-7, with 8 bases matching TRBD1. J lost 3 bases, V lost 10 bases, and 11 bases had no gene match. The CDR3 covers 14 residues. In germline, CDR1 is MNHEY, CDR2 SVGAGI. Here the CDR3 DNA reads TGTGCCACGGGCCGGACAGGGTTGAACTACGAGCAGTACTTC. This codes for CATGRTGLNYEQYF.